These T cell receptor beta chains were read from a single sample in a study of blood T cell repertoires in COVID-19. This table comes from immunoSEQ multiplex PCR, and its TCRdb copy is limited to in-frame clones, with some not included. The repertoire has some 190,000 clones, roughly 88% of them found once; the top ten carry around 5.7%. Sequencing used PBMCs or T cells enriched from blood (not recorded which). These receptors originate from a man between 40 and 49 years old with acute COVID-19. CDR3s include the opening cysteine and the closing phenylalanine or tryptophan. A D gene is named only where the DNA matches it firmly. Rows give clone size only sometimes, using once, few, many, or a class for an expanded clone.

V gene: TRBV27; clone size: NA; J gene: TRBJ2-7; D gene: NA; CDR3 DNA: TGTGCCAGCAGTTTGGGCCCCTTCTACGAGCAGTACTTC; CDR3 protein: CASSLGPFYEQYF
V gene: TRBV7-2; clone size: NA; J gene: TRBJ1-6; D gene: NA; CDR3 DNA: TGTGCCAGCAGCATTTCCCACGGGTCACCCCTCCACTTT; CDR3 protein: CASSISHGSPLHF
V gene: TRBV28; clone size: NA; J gene: TRBJ2-7; D gene: NA; CDR3 DNA: TGTGCCAGCAGTTTCGGCCGACTTGAGCAGTACTTC; CDR3 protein: CASSFGRLEQYF
V gene: TRBV19; clone size: NA; J gene: TRBJ2-7; D gene: TRBD1; CDR3 DNA: TGTGCCAGCCGTAGGGACAGAGCTTCCCACGAGCAGTACTTC; CDR3 protein: CASRRDRASHEQYF
V gene: TRBV6-5; clone size: NA; J gene: TRBJ1-2; D gene: NA; CDR3 DNA: TGTGCCAGCGAAGGGGGGGAGGCCTATGGCTACACCTTC; CDR3 protein: CASEGGEAYGYTF
V gene: TRBV2; clone size: once; J gene: TRBJ2-3; D gene: NA; CDR3 DNA: TGTGCCAGCAGTCGGGGGGCCAGCACAGATACGCAGTATTTT; CDR3 protein: CASSRGASTDTQYF
V gene: TRBV5-1; clone size: NA; J gene: TRBJ1-1; D gene: TRBD1; CDR3 DNA: TGCGCCAGCTCATCAGGCGGGACAGCGAACACTGAAGCTTTCTTT; CDR3 protein: CASSSGGTANTEAFF
V gene: TRBV13; clone size: NA; J gene: TRBJ2-7; D gene: NA; CDR3 DNA: TGTGCCAGCAGCTTAGGGCGGCCCTACGAGCAGTACTTC; CDR3 protein: CASSLGRPYEQYF
V gene: TRBV30; clone size: NA; J gene: TRBJ1-5; D gene: NA; CDR3 DNA: TGTGCCTGGAGTCCCCGGCGACAGCCCGGTCAGCCCCAGCATTTT; CDR3 protein: CAWSPRRQPGQPQHF
V gene: TRBV7-7; clone size: NA; J gene: TRBJ2-5; D gene: TRBD2; CDR3 DNA: TGTGCTAGCAGCACGTCTAGCGGGTTCCAAGAGACCCAGTACTTC; CDR3 protein: CASSTSSGFQETQYF
V gene: TRBV27; clone size: NA; J gene: TRBJ2-3; D gene: NA; CDR3 DNA: TGCGCCAGGGGGGCGGAATGCACAGATACGCAGTATTTT; CDR3 protein: CARGAECTDTQYF
V gene: TRBV4-1; clone size: NA; J gene: TRBJ1-1; D gene: NA; CDR3 DNA: TGCGCCAGCAGCCCAAGTCCAGGGAACACTGAAGCTTTCTTT; CDR3 protein: CASSPSPGNTEAFF
V gene: TRBV6-5; clone size: NA; J gene: TRBJ2-1; D gene: TRBD1; CDR3 DNA: TGTGCCAGCACCGACAGGGTTGCCTACAATGAGCAGTTCTTC; CDR3 protein: CASTDRVAYNEQFF
V gene: TRBV6-5; clone size: few; J gene: TRBJ1-6; D gene: TRBD1; CDR3 DNA: TGTGCCAGCAGTTCCGGACAGGGTGACACCCTCCACTTT; CDR3 protein: CASSSGQGDTLHF
V gene: TRBV7-9; clone size: NA; J gene: TRBJ2-1; D gene: TRBD2; CDR3 DNA: TGTGCCAGCAGCAGACTAGCGGGGAGCTCCTACAATGAGCAGTTCTTC; CDR3 protein: CASSRLAGSSYNEQFF
V gene: TRBV9; clone size: NA; J gene: TRBJ1-3; D gene: NA; CDR3 DNA: TGTGCCAGCAGCGTAGACTCCTACGCAGGGGAAAACACCATATATTTT; CDR3 protein: CASSVDSYAGENTIYF
V gene: TRBV29-1; clone size: NA; J gene: TRBJ1-3; D gene: NA; CDR3 DNA: TGCAGCGTTCGAGAGACCCGTACAGAATCTGGAAACACCATATATTTT; CDR3 protein: CSVRETRTESGNTIYF
V gene: TRBV11-2; clone size: few; J gene: TRBJ1-1; D gene: NA; CDR3 DNA: TGTGCCAGCAGCTTATTGTCTGTGAACACTGAAGCTTTCTTT; CDR3 protein: CASSLLSVNTEAFF
V gene: TRBV10-3; clone size: NA; J gene: TRBJ2-2; D gene: TRBD2; CDR3 DNA: TGTGCCAACCGACCGGGACTAGGCAACACCGGGGAGCTGTTTTTT; CDR3 protein: CANRPGLGNTGELFF
V gene: TRBV18; clone size: NA; J gene: TRBJ1-4; D gene: NA; CDR3 DNA: TGTGCCAGCTCACTAGGGGTGGCGACTAATGAAAAACTGTTTTTT; CDR3 protein: CASSLGVATNEKLFF
V gene: TRBV7-8; clone size: NA; J gene: TRBJ2-1; D gene: NA; CDR3 DNA: TGTGCCAGCAGCGAAACGGGAATCTACAATGAGCAGTTCTTC; CDR3 protein: CASSETGIYNEQFF
V gene: TRBV10-1; clone size: NA; J gene: TRBJ2-4; D gene: TRBD2; CDR3 DNA: TGCGCCAGCAGTGGACCCCGGACTAGCGGGAGGAACGGCAAAAACATTCAGTACTTC; CDR3 protein: CASSGPRTSGRNGKNIQYF
V gene: TRBV27; clone size: NA; J gene: TRBJ2-2; D gene: TRBD2; CDR3 DNA: TGTGCCAGCAGTCCTTTCTCGGGTGCGGGAGGGCTAAGGGAGCTGTTTTTT; CDR3 protein: CASSPFSGAGGLRELFF
V gene: TRBV29-1; clone size: NA; J gene: TRBJ2-3; D gene: TRBD2; CDR3 DNA: TGCAGCGTTGATCGGGGGGTTTCTAGCACAGATACGCAGTATTTT; CDR3 protein: CSVDRGVSSTDTQYF
V gene: TRBV10-1; clone size: NA; J gene: TRBJ1-1; D gene: NA; CDR3 DNA: TGCGCCAGCAGTGAGGCTGGGGGCCTTGAAGCTTTCTTT; CDR3 protein: CASSEAGGLEAFF
V gene: TRBV6-5; clone size: NA; J gene: TRBJ1-2; D gene: NA; CDR3 DNA: TGTGCCAGCAGTTACATGGGCCCACCCACCTTC; CDR3 protein: CASSYMGPPTF
V gene: TRBV4-1; clone size: once; J gene: TRBJ2-1; D gene: TRBD2; CDR3 DNA: TGCGCCAGCAGCCAAGAGGGGTATTTTGCTAGCGGGAGAGGTGATGAGCAGTTCTTC; CDR3 protein: CASSQEGYFASGRGDEQFF
V gene: TRBV7-2; clone size: few; J gene: TRBJ1-1; D gene: NA; CDR3 DNA: TGTGCCAGCAGCTTAGTGGCCGTGAACACTGAAGCTTTCTTT; CDR3 protein: CASSLVAVNTEAFF
V gene: TRBV5-6; clone size: NA; J gene: TRBJ2-5; D gene: TRBD1; CDR3 DNA: TGTGCCAGCAGACACGACAGGACAGGGTCTCGAGAGACCCAGTACTTC; CDR3 protein: CASRHDRTGSRETQYF
V gene: TRBV5-1; clone size: once; J gene: TRBJ1-2; D gene: TRBD1; CDR3 DNA: TGCGCCAGCAGCTTGACCGGGACAGGGACCTATGGCTACACCTTC; CDR3 protein: CASSLTGTGTYGYTF
V gene: TRBV2; clone size: NA; J gene: TRBJ1-2; D gene: TRBD1; CDR3 DNA: TGTGCCAGCAGGTACAGGGGGCAGAACTATGGCTACACCTTC; CDR3 protein: CASRYRGQNYGYTF
V gene: TRBV27; clone size: NA; J gene: TRBJ2-4; D gene: TRBD2; CDR3 DNA: TGTGCCAGCGGGGGCGCGGGAGGGAGAAAAAACATTCAGTACTTC; CDR3 protein: CASGGAGGRKNIQYF
V gene: TRBV5-4; clone size: once; J gene: TRBJ1-1; D gene: NA; CDR3 DNA: TGTGCCAGCGGGCCCACGCATGGGAACACTGAAGCTTTCTTT; CDR3 protein: CASGPTHGNTEAFF
V gene: TRBV7-9; clone size: NA; J gene: TRBJ1-1; D gene: NA; CDR3 DNA: TGTGCCAGCAGCTTAGGGACAGCGCAGGACAGAGCTTTCTTT; CDR3 protein: CASSLGTAQDRAFF
V gene: TRBV21-1; clone size: NA; J gene: TRBJ2-1; D gene: NA; CDR3 DNA: TGTGCCAGCAGCCTCAAAAGAACCCGGGGAGGATACAATGAGCAGTTCTTC; CDR3 protein: CASSLKRTRGGYNEQFF
V gene: TRBV5-6; clone size: NA; J gene: TRBJ1-1; D gene: NA; CDR3 DNA: TGTGCCAGCAGCGACCTCGGGGGGGGCACTGAAGCTTTCTTT; CDR3 protein: CASSDLGGGTEAFF
V gene: TRBV6-2/TRBV6-3; clone size: NA; J gene: TRBJ2-3; D gene: NA; CDR3 DNA: TGTGCCAGCAGTTACTTAGGGACTGCTACGCAGTATTTT; CDR3 protein: CASSYLGTATQYF
V gene: TRBV13; clone size: NA; J gene: TRBJ2-6; D gene: TRBD2; CDR3 DNA: TGTGCCAGCAGCCCAGAGGGACTAGCGACTACGGGGGCCAACGTCCTGACTTTC; CDR3 protein: CASSPEGLATTGANVLTF
V gene: TRBV5-6; clone size: NA; J gene: TRBJ1-2; D gene: NA; CDR3 DNA: TGTGCCAGCAGCTTGAAGGGGGACTATGGCTACACCTTC; CDR3 protein: CASSLKGDYGYTF
V gene: TRBV6-2/TRBV6-3; clone size: few; J gene: TRBJ2-7; D gene: NA; CDR3 DNA: TGTGCCAGCAGCCTCGGTTACGAGCAGTACTTC; CDR3 protein: CASSLGYEQYF
V gene: TRBV30; clone size: NA; J gene: TRBJ2-1; D gene: NA; CDR3 DNA: TGTGCCTGGAGTTCGGGAAACTACAATGAGCAGTTCTTC; CDR3 protein: CAWSSGNYNEQFF
V gene: TRBV27; clone size: NA; J gene: TRBJ1-2; D gene: NA; CDR3 DNA: TGTGCCAGCAGTTTTCAGGGGACATGGTATGGCTACACCTTC; CDR3 protein: CASSFQGTWYGYTF
V gene: TRBV11-2; clone size: NA; J gene: TRBJ2-6; D gene: NA; CDR3 DNA: TGTGCCAGCAGCTACCAGTTGCGGAGGGGGGCCAACGTCCTGACTTTC; CDR3 protein: CASSYQLRRGANVLTF
V gene: TRBV11-2; clone size: once; J gene: TRBJ2-1; D gene: NA; CDR3 DNA: TGTGCCAGCAGTAACAGGGGCCCAGGGGTTGCGGGAGGCCGGCCCCTCTCCTACAATGAGCAGTTCTTC; CDR3 protein: CASSNRGPGVAGGRPLSYNEQFF
V gene: TRBV10-3; clone size: NA; J gene: TRBJ2-7; D gene: NA; CDR3 DNA: TGTGCCATCAGTAACACCGGGACAACTCGGGGTGAGCAGTACTTC; CDR3 protein: CAISNTGTTRGEQYF
V gene: TRBV5-1; clone size: NA; J gene: TRBJ2-1; D gene: NA; CDR3 DNA: TGCGCCAGCAGCTTGATAAGGCAGGTGGGTGAGCAGTTCTTC; CDR3 protein: CASSLIRQVGEQFF
V gene: TRBV7-3; clone size: NA; J gene: TRBJ2-1; D gene: TRBD1; CDR3 DNA: TGTGCCAGCAGCGGTAGGACAGGGTACGAGCAGTTCTTC; CDR3 protein: CASSGRTGYEQFF
V gene: TRBV20-1; clone size: NA; J gene: TRBJ2-1; D gene: NA; CDR3 DNA: TGCAGTCCGAAGCAGGATGAGCAGTTCTTC; CDR3 protein: CSPKQDEQFF
V gene: TRBV4-2; clone size: NA; J gene: TRBJ1-5; D gene: NA; CDR3 DNA: TGTGCCAGCAGCCAATCTGGAGGATGGAATCAGCCCCAGCATTTT; CDR3 protein: CASSQSGGWNQPQHF
V gene: TRBV7-2; clone size: NA; J gene: TRBJ2-1; D gene: TRBD2; CDR3 DNA: TGTGCCAGCACTCCGGCTAGCGGGCGCAATGAGCAGTTCTTC; CDR3 protein: CASTPASGRNEQFF
V gene: TRBV7-9; clone size: few; J gene: TRBJ1-3; D gene: NA; CDR3 DNA: TGTGCCAGCAGCTCACCGACAGGCTCTGGAAACACCATATATTTT; CDR3 protein: CASSSPTGSGNTIYF
V gene: TRBV4-1; clone size: NA; J gene: TRBJ2-3; D gene: NA; CDR3 DNA: TGCGCCAGCAGCCAAGGGTTTTTTGGAGTACATACGCAGTATTTT; CDR3 protein: CASSQGFFGVHTQYF
V gene: TRBV11-2; clone size: NA; J gene: TRBJ1-1; D gene: NA; CDR3 DNA: TGTGCCAGCAGCTTAGAGTTAGCGGGACCGTGGACTGAAGCTTTCTTT; CDR3 protein: CASSLELAGPWTEAFF
V gene: TRBV28; clone size: few; J gene: TRBJ2-7; D gene: TRBD2; CDR3 DNA: TGTGCCAGCCTAGCGGGAAATGTAATTGGCGAGCAGTACTTC; CDR3 protein: CASLAGNVIGEQYF
V gene: TRBV30; clone size: NA; J gene: TRBJ1-1; D gene: NA; CDR3 DNA: TGTGCCTGGGTGGGCTCTGAAGCTTTCTTT; CDR3 protein: CAWVGSEAFF
V gene: TRBV11-3; clone size: NA; J gene: TRBJ2-1; D gene: TRBD2; CDR3 DNA: TGTGCCAGCAGCTTAGCGGGGAGGGTGTCAGATGAGCAGTTCTTC; CDR3 protein: CASSLAGRVSDEQFF
V gene: TRBV6-5; clone size: NA; J gene: TRBJ2-7; D gene: NA; CDR3 DNA: TGTGCCAGCAGGAAGGGGTTTGGCAGTGACTACGAGCAGTACTTC; CDR3 protein: CASRKGFGSDYEQYF